This TCR beta chain stems from a study of graft-versus-host responses after intestinal transplantation. Using immunoSEQ multiplex PCR, the repertoire was profiled, and TCRdb retains in-frame clones only, with some absent. The sample lists about 99,000 clones; roughly 87% were seen once. CDR1 MDHEN and CDR2 SYDVKM come from the germline V gene. The CDR3 sequence is 12 residues long. Trimming at V came to 6 bases and at J to 8 bases, leaving 7 bases not matched to a gene. As regards this clone: Antigen unknown.

This sample comprised unstimulated CD4+ T cells sorted from spleen or lymph node cells, obtained before intestinal transplant. The chain employs TRBV28 and TRBJ2-7; 7 positions agree with TRBD1. This TCR came from a human donor who received an intestinal transplant. Here the CDR3 DNA reads TGTGCCAGCAGAAGCCACAGGGGACAGCAGTACTTC. Its protein is CASRSHRGQQYF.